The source of this T cell receptor beta chain is a study of T cell changes during pregnancy in multiple sclerosis. Clones were read by immunoSEQ multiplex PCR, and TCRdb kept only the in-frame ones, dropping some. This sample carries tens of thousands of clones, 92% of them seen once, and the ten largest clones take 0.52%. The V end was cut by 5 bases, the J end by 2 bases, with 10 bases between. The CDR3 spans 13 residues. The germline V gene encodes CDR1 SGDLS and CDR2 YYNGEE. The clonotype was recovered from a female donor with multiple sclerosis, enrolled in a pregnancy study. The sample here was CD4+ T cells from peripheral blood mononuclear cells, taken in the third trimester of pregnancy. The V and J genes are TRBV9 and TRBJ1-1; no clear D. The CDR3 sequence: CASSAYSNTEAFF. CDR3 in DNA: TGTGCCAGCAGTGCGTATTCCAACACTGAAGCTTTCTTT.